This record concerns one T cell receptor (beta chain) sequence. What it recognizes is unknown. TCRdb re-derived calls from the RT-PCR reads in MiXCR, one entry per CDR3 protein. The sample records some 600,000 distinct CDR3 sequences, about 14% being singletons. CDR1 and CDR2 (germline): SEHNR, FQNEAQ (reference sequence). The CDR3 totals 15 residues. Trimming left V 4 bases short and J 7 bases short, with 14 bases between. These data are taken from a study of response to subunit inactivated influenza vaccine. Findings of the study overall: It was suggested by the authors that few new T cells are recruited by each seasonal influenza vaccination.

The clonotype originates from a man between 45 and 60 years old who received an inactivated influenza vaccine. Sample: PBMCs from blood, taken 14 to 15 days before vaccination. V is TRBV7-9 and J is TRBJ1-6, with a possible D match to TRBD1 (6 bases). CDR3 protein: CASSSSGTQNSPLHF. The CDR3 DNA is TGTGCCAGCAGCTCTTCCGGGACACAGAATTCACCCCTCCACTTT.